This TCR beta chain was identified during a study of a mutant IDH1 vaccine in newly diagnosed glioma. Whole-study context: Treated patients, averaging around 40 years, were around 62% male and roughly 38% female. Patients got radiotherapy, temozolomide, or both beforehand, and most got both. General study results and limits: Evidence of vaccine-induced immune responses was documented in 85% to 95% of patients.

Details on this clone: The antigen is not known.

Using immunoSEQ multiplex PCR, the repertoire was profiled, and TCRdb retains in-frame clones only, with some absent. The sample consists of about 82,000 clones, roughly 85% of them appearing once. CDR1 is MNHNS, CDR2 SASEGT, per germline. V lost 2 bases and J 1 base, leaving 12 bases between the germline ends. The CDR3 length is 15 residues. Time point specified: week 23, last vaccination. Alongside topical imiquimod, each dose of vaccine comprised 300 ug of mutant IDH1 20-mer peptide. New WHO grade 3 or 4 IDH1-mutant, ATRX-lost astrocytomas were present in all donors. The specimen comprised PBMCs, sampled from a glioma patient whose treatment included an IDH1 peptide vaccine. This chain joins TRBV6-1 and TRBJ2-7; no reliable D call. This TCR came from a young man with glioma. Some clones in this sample may be carry-over from other donors' samples. The CDR3 nucleotides are TGTGCCAGCAGTGAAAGCTCTAACTGGTCCTACGAGCAGTACTTC. Its translation: CASSESSNWSYEQYF.